This T cell receptor beta chain stems from a study of Graves' ophthalmopathy and Graves' hyperthyroidism. RNA transcripts provided the template for amplifying TCR beta CDR3 regions. First-round RT-PCR employed HTBI primers, with a second-round multiplex PCR after it. TCRdb re-analysed the multiplex PCR reads in MiXCR, keeping a single row per CDR3 protein. The sample contains approximately 700,000 distinct CDR3 sequences, roughly two fifths of which appear only once. The CDR3 extends over 15 amino acids. Germline CDR1 is SGHKS and CDR2 is YYEKEE (reference sequence). Trimming cost V 9 bases and J 5 bases, with 23 bases left between them. Ophthalmopathy-affected donors exhibited moderate-to-severe activity, CAS ≥3, NOSPECS ≥4, and duration under 3 months. Excluded were patients with other autoimmune diseases, uncontrolled infections, pregnancy or lactation. This clonotype was detected a few times.

The receptor was isolated from an adult man with Graves' ophthalmopathy. This chain connects TRBV5-5 to TRBJ2-5; tentatively, D is TRBD1 or TRBD2 (5 bases each). Material: peripheral blood. The CDR3 is CATRSGGLIMETQYF. The CDR3 DNA is TGTGCCACCAGGTCTGGGGGATTAATTATGGAGACCCAGTACTTC.